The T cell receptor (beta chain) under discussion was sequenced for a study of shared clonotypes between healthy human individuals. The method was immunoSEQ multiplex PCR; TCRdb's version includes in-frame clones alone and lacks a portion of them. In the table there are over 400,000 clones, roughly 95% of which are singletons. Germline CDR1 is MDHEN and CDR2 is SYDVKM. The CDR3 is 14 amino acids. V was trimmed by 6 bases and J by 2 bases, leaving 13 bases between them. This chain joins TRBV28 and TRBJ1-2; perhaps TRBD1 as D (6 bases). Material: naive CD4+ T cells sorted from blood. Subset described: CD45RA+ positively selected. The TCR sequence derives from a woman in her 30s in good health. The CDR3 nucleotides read TGTGCCAGCAGCCTCGGACAGTTAAACTATGGCTACACCTTC. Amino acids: CASSLGQLNYGYTF.